This T cell receptor (beta chain) appears in the sequencing data of a study of blood T cell repertoires in COVID-19. Some clones are missing from TCRdb's copy, which holds only in-frame ones; the method was immunoSEQ multiplex PCR. The sample has about 210,000 clones; around 82% are singletons. CDR1 is MNHEY and CDR2 is SMNVEV in the germline V gene (reference sequence). The CDR3 length is 17 residues. Trimming cost V 2 bases and J 5 bases; bases outside gene matches: 13. The clonotype originates from a woman aged 50 to 60 with acute or convalescent COVID-19. This sequence joins TRBV27 and TRBJ2-7; 9 bases align to TRBD2. Material for sequencing was peripheral blood. This chain's CDR3 is CASSLSSASGNGNEQYF. In nucleotides, the CDR3 is TGTGCCAGCAGTTTAAGTTCGGCTAGCGGGAACGGGAACGAGCAGTACTTC.